The text below deals with one T cell receptor (beta chain). These data are taken from a study of T cells after yellow fever vaccination. Across the study: SMART-Seq v4 Ultra Low Input prepared libraries from low-cell fractions.

CDR1 and CDR2 (germline): MDHEN, SYDVKM. The CDR3 extends over 14 amino acids. V gave up 6 bases and J gave up 4 bases, with 15 bases separating them. TCRdb called the 5' RACE reads again in MiXCR, with one record for every CDR3 protein. The table has some 300,000 distinct CDR3 sequences, approximately 8% seen once. This receptor was taken from a man aged 18 to 35 who received the YFV17D yellow fever vaccine. The sequencing here drew on CD4+ T cells sorted from PBMCs, taken 5 days after the yellow fever booster vaccination. V and J are TRBV28 and TRBJ1-2; tentative D call: TRBD1 (5 bases). CDR3 region: CASSSHTGSYGYTF. The DNA of the CDR3 is TGTGCCAGCAGCTCCCACACAGGCTCCTATGGCTACACCTTC.